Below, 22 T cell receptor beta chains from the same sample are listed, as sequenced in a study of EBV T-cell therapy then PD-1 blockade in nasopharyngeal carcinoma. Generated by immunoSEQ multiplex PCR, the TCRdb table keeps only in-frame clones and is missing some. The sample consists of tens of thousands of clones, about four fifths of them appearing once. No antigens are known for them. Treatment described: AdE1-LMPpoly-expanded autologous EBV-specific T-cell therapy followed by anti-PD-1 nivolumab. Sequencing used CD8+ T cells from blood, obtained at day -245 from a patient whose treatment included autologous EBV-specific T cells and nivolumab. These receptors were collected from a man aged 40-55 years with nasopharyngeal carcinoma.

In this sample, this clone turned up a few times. The CDR3 is CASSVEGIAKNIQYF. The CDR3, as DNA: TGTGCCAGCAGCGTAGAGGGCATAGCCAAAAACATTCAGTACTTC. V gene TRBV9 combines with J gene TRBJ2-4; D gene uncertain. Trimming pared 0 bases from V and 0 bases from J, leaving 7 bases between. Per the germline V gene, CDR1 is SGDLS and CDR2 is YYNGEE. CDR3 length equals 15 residues.

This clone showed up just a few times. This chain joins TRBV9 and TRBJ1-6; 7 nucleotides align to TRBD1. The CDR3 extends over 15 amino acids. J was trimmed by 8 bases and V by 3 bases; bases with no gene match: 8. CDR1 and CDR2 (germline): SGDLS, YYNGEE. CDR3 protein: CASSAQTGIDSPLHF. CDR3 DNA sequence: TGTGCCAGCAGCGCCCAGACAGGGATTGATTCACCCCTCCACTTT.

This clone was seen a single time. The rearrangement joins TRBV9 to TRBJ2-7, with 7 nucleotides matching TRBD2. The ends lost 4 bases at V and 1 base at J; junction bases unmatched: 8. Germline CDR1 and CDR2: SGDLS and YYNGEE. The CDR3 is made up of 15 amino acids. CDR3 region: CASSSPPGGSYEQYF. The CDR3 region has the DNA TGTGCCAGCAGCTCCCCGCCGGGGGGTTCCTACGAGCAGTACTTC.

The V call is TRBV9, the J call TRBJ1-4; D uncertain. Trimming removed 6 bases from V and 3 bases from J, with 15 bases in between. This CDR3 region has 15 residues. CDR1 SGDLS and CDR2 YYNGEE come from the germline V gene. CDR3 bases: TGTGCCAGCAACGTCGGGGAGTCCCCTAATGAAAAACTGTTTTTT. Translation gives CASNVGESPNEKLFF.

The chain's CDR3 is CSVEGAAGAGYGYTF. CDR3 nucleotide sequence: TGCAGCGTTGAAGGCGCTGCGGGGGCAGGGTATGGCTACACCTTC. The V and J genes are TRBV29-1 and TRBJ1-2; a possible D gene is TRBD1 (6 bases). The germline V and J ends were trimmed by 1 base and 5 bases, with 17 bases remaining between them. The CDR3 contains 15 residues. CDR1 and CDR2 from the germline V gene are SQVTM and ANQGSEA.

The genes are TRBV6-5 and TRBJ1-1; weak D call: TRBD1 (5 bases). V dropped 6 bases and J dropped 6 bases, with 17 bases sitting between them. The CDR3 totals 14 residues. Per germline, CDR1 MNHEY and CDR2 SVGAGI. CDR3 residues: CASRPGPGQPEAFF. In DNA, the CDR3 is TGTGCCAGCAGACCCGGCCCCGGACAACCTGAAGCTTTCTTT.

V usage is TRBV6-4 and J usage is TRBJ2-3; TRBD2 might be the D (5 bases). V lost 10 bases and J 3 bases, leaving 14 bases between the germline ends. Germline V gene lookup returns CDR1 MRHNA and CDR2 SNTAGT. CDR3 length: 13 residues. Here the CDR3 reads CATSRTGTDTQYF. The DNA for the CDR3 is TGTGCCACCTCAAGGACGGGAACAGATACGCAGTATTTT.

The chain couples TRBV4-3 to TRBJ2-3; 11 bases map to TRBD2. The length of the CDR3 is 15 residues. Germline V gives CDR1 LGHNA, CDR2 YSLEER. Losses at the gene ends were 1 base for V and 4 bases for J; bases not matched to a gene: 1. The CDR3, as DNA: TGCGCCAGCAGCCAAGGGACTAGCGGGTCAGATACGCAGTATTTT. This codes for CASSQGTSGSDTQYF.

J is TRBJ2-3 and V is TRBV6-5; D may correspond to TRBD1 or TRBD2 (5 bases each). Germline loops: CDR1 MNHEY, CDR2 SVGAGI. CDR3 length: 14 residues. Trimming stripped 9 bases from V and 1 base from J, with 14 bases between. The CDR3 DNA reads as TGTGCCAGTGGACAACCCGGGGGCACAGATACGCAGTATTTT. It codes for CASGQPGGTDTQYF.

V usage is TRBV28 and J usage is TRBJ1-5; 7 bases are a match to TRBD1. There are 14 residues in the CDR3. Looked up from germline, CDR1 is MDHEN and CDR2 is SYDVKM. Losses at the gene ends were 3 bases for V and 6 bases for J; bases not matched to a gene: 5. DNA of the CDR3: TGTGCCAGCAGTTTGCGGCAGGGGGTTCAGCCCCAGCATTTT. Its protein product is CASSLRQGVQPQHF.

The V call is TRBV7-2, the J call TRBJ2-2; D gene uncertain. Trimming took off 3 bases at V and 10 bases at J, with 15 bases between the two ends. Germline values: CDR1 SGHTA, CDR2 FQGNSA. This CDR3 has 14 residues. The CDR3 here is CASSFLALWEELFF. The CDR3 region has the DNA TGTGCCAGCAGCTTCCTGGCTCTTTGGGAGGAGCTGTTTTTT.

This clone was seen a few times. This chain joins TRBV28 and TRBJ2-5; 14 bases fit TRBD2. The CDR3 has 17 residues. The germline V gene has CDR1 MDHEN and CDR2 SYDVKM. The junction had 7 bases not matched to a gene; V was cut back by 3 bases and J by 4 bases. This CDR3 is CASSFKGLAGVGETQYF. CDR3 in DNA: TGTGCCAGCAGTTTCAAGGGACTAGCGGGGGTGGGAGAGACCCAGTACTTC.

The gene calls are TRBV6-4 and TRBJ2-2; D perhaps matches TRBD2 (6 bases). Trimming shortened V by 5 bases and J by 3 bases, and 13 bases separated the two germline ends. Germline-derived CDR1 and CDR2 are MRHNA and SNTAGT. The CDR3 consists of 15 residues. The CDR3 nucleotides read TGTGCCAGCAGTTCGACTAGTTTGGACACCGGGGAGCTGTTTTTT. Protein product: CASSSTSLDTGELFF.

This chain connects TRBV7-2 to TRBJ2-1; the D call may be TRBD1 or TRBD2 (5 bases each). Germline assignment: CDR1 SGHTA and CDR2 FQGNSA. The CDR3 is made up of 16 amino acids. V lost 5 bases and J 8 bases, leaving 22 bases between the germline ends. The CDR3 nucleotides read TGTGCCAGCAGCCCCAGCCGGGGCAGTTTGAAGTATGAGCAGTTCTTC. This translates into CASSPSRGSLKYEQFF.

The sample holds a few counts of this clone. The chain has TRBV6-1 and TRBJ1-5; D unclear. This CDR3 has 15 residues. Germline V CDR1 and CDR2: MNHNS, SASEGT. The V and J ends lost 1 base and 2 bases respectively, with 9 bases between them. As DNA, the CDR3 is TGTGCCAGCAGTGAAGGATTAATACGCAATCAGCCCCAGCATTTT. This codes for CASSEGLIRNQPQHF.

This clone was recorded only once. The CDR3 sequence is CAWSPGIRGCCADTQYF. The CDR3 DNA reads as TGTGCCTGGTCTCCGGGGATCAGGGGTTGTTGCGCAGATACGCAGTATTTT. The chain is built from TRBV30 and TRBJ2-3; the D gene is possibly TRBD1 (6 bases). Germline CDR1 and CDR2: GTSNPN and SVGIG (reference sequence). V gave up 5 bases and J gave up 4 bases, with 25 bases separating them. The CDR3 totals 17 residues.

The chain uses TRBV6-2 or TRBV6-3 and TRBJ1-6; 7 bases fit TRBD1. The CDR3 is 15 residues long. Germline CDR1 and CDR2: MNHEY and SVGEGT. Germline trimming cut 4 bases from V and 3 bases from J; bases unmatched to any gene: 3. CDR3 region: CASSSTGVYNSPLHF. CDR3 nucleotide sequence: TGTGCCAGCAGTTCCACAGGGGTCTATAATTCACCCCTCCACTTT.

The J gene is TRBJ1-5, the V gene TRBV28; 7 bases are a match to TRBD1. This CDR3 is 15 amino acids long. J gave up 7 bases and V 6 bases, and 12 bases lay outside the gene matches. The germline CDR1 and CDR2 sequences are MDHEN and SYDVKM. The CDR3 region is CASRTDYRGHQPQHF. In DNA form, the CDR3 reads TGTGCCAGCAGGACGGATTACAGGGGCCACCAGCCCCAGCATTTT.

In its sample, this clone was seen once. The CDR3 nucleotides are TGTGCCAGCACAGACGGGAACACCGGGGAGCTGTTTTTT. Amino acid sequence: CASTDGNTGELFF. V usage is TRBV6-5 and J usage is TRBJ2-2; D remains ambiguous. Trimming left V 7 bases short and J 1 base short, with 7 bases between. The CDR3 length is 13 residues. CDR1 MNHEY and CDR2 SVGAGI come from the germline V gene.

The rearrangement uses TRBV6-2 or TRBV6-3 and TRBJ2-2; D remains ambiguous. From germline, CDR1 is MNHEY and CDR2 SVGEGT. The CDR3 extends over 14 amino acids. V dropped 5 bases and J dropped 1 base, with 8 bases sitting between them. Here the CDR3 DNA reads TGTGCCAGCAGTCAAGACGGGAACACCGGGGAGCTGTTTTTT. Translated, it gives CASSQDGNTGELFF.

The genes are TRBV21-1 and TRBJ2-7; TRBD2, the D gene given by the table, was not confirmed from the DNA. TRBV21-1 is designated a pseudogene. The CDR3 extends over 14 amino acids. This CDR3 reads CASILPGGSYEQYF. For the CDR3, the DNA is TGTGCCAGCATCCTTCCCGGGGGCTCCTACGAGCAGTACTTC.

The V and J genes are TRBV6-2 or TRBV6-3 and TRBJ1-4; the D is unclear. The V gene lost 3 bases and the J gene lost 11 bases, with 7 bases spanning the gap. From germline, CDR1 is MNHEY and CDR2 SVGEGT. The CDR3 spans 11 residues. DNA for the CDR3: TGTGCCAGCAGTTATGGGGATAAACTGTTTTTT. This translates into CASSYGDKLFF.